Shown below are 24 T cell receptor beta chains from a single sample sequenced in a study of cytomegalovirus exposure and HLA in healthy donors. The PCR made use of 60 Vbeta and 13 Jbeta primers. Sequencing was performed with immunoSEQ multiplex PCR; in TCRdb, only in-frame clones are kept and a portion is missing. The sample records 120,000 or so clones, under 12% being singletons. The specimen was PBMCs. These receptors came from a woman in her late teens or twenties in good health and CMV-seropositive.

This clone was counted between two and nine times. The V gene is TRBV7-8, the J gene TRBJ2-7; 8 nucleotides line up with TRBD2. Germline assignment: CDR1 SGHVS and CDR2 FQNEAQ. CDR3 length: 15 residues. After removal of 2 bases from V and 6 bases from J, the junction contained 9 bases not matched to a gene. CDR3 bases: TGTGCCAGCAGCTTACGAGCGGGAGATCTCTTCGAGCAGTACTTC. Translation gives CASSLRAGDLFEQYF.

J is TRBJ2-2 and V is TRBV5-1; the match to TRBD2 covers 8 bases. The V gene's germline CDR1 is SGHRS and CDR2 YFSETQ. V lost 4 bases, J lost 4 bases, and 9 bases stayed unmatched. This CDR3 spans 16 amino acids. CDR3 sequence reads: CASSPEGTRFTGELFF. The CDR3 coding sequence is TGCGCCAGCAGCCCGGAGGGGACTAGATTCACCGGGGAGCTGTTTTTT.

The V call is TRBV10-3, the J call TRBJ2-2; 13 bases map to TRBD2. In germline, CDR1 is ENHRY, CDR2 SYGVKD. This CDR3 has 15 residues. With 10 bases clipped from V and 4 bases from J, the junction kept 6 bases outside the gene matches. The CDR3 nucleotides read TGTGCCACGCGACTAGCGGGAGGCGGCACCGGGGAGCTGTTTTTT. Translated: CATRLAGGGTGELFF.

This clone has just a few counts. V and J are TRBV9 and TRBJ2-5; maybe TRBD2 (5 bases). Trimming removed 0 bases at V and 7 bases at J, with 13 bases between. The CDR3 spans 14 residues. The germline CDR1 and CDR2 sequences are SGDLS and YYNGEE. CDR3 residues: CASSVEWGAGTQYF. The CDR3 nucleotides are TGTGCCAGCAGCGTAGAATGGGGAGCCGGGACCCAGTACTTC.

This clone has a handful of counts. CDR3 nucleotide sequence: TGTGCCAGCAGTTACCAAGCGGAGCAGTACTTC. Its translation is CASSYQAEQYF. The chain recombines TRBV6-6 with TRBJ2-7; D remains unclear. This CDR3 has 11 amino acids. The V end was cut by 2 bases, the J end by 7 bases, with 6 bases between. The germline CDR1 and CDR2 sequences are MNHNY and SVGAGI (reference sequence).

This sequence joins TRBV4-2 and TRBJ2-2, with D unclear. The germline V gene has CDR1 LGHNA and CDR2 YNFKEQ. V gave up 0 bases and J gave up 6 bases, with 8 bases separating them. This CDR3 comprises 14 residues. The CDR3 loop is CASSQDQSSGELFF. In nucleotides, the CDR3 is TGTGCCAGCAGCCAAGATCAGTCCTCCGGGGAGCTGTTTTTT.

This clone was picked up a small number of times. The chain couples TRBV25-1 to TRBJ2-1, with 7 bases aligning to TRBD2. Per germline, CDR1 MGHDK and CDR2 SYGVNS. V lost 5 bases and J lost 8; bases outside the gene matches: 18. The CDR3 is 17 amino acids. The CDR3 is CASSPKELREDFDEQFF. CDR3 coding DNA: TGTGCCAGCAGTCCCAAGGAATTACGGGAGGATTTCGATGAGCAGTTCTTC.

The gene calls are TRBV5-1 and TRBJ2-7; 11 nucleotides line up with TRBD1. Losses at the gene ends were 4 bases for V and 4 bases for J; bases not matched to a gene: 7. This CDR3 is 15 amino acids long. Germline lookup yields CDR1 SGHRS and CDR2 YFSETQ. CDR3 in DNA: TGCGCCAGCAGCCCTCCCCGGGACAGGGGGTACGAGCAGTACTTC. The encoded protein is CASSPPRDRGYEQYF.

This rearrangement joins TRBV6-5 to TRBJ2-5; 7 bases match TRBD1. V lost 6 bases and J lost 5; bases outside the gene matches: 12. CDR1 is MNHEY and CDR2 is SVGAGI in the germline V gene. This CDR3 comprises 15 residues. The chain's CDR3 is CASSPRTGRGETQYF. Here the CDR3 DNA reads TGTGCCAGCAGCCCCAGGACAGGCCGCGGGGAGACCCAGTACTTC.

This clone was counted a few times. The genes are TRBV2 and TRBJ1-5, with 8 bases lining up with TRBD1. With V trimmed by 6 bases and J by 0 bases, 10 bases remained unmatched. The CDR3 runs 17 residues. The germline V gene has CDR1 SNHLY and CDR2 FYNNEI. The DNA of the CDR3 is TGTGCCAGCAGCCAAGAGGGACAGGTTTATAGCAATCAGCCCCAGCATTTT. Translating it yields CASSQEGQVYSNQPQHF.

This clone was seen only a few times. The chain uses TRBV5-5 and TRBJ2-1; TRBD1 aligns across 8 bases. With V trimmed by 3 bases and J by 9 bases, 8 bases remained unmatched. This CDR3 region has 14 residues. Germline CDR1 reads SGHKS; CDR2 reads YYEKEE (reference sequence). The CDR3 nucleotides are TGTGCCAGCAGCTACAGGGGGGCAGTGGTTGAGCAGTTCTTC. It translates to CASSYRGAVVEQFF.

This clone was observed a few times. The chain employs TRBV30 and TRBJ1-3; D is uncertain. Germline loops: CDR1 GTSNPN, CDR2 SVGIG (reference sequence). V lost 5 bases, J lost 8 bases, and 13 bases lay in between. The CDR3 runs to 12 residues. CDR3: CAWVGGVDTIYF. The DNA of the CDR3 is TGTGCCTGGGTGGGAGGCGTGGACACCATATATTTT.

The chain links TRBV6-1 to TRBJ2-2; D possibly corresponds to TRBD2 (7 bases). Trimming shortened V by 6 bases and J by 6 bases, and 17 bases separated the two germline ends. This CDR3 comprises 15 residues. Looked up from germline, CDR1 is MNHNS and CDR2 is SASEGT. CDR3 DNA sequence: TGTGCCAGCAGCGAGGGGGGAAGCGGGGCCGGGGAGCTGTTTTTT. It is translated as CASSEGGSGAGELFF.

The chain employs TRBV2 and TRBJ1-3; tentative D call: TRBD1 (5 bases). With 3 bases removed from V and 0 bases from J, the gap between germline ends came to 12 bases. The CDR3 is 16 residues long. From germline, CDR1 is SNHLY and CDR2 FYNNEI. The CDR3 DNA sequence: TGTGCCAGCAGTGATCGGGGGGGATCCTCTGGAAACACCATATATTTT. This encodes CASSDRGGSSGNTIYF.

The V gene is TRBV6-5, the J gene TRBJ2-2, with D possibly matching TRBD1 (5 bases). CDR3 length equals 15 residues. The germline gives CDR1 MNHEY, CDR2 SVGAGI. Trimming shortened V by 2 bases and J by 2 bases, and 9 bases separated the two germline ends. CDR3 loop: CASSYADRNTGELFF. The CDR3 bases are TGTGCCAGCAGTTACGCAGACAGAAACACCGGGGAGCTGTTTTTT.

This clone was detected only a few times. The V gene is TRBV9, the J gene TRBJ2-7; TRBD2 is a possible D gene (5 bases). Germline CDR1 is SGDLS and CDR2 is YYNGEE. V lost 4 bases and J lost 0, with 11 bases in between. The CDR3 sequence is 14 residues long. In DNA, the CDR3 is TGTGCCAGCAGCCCAAGCGGAAGCTCCTACGAGCAGTACTTC. It codes for CASSPSGSSYEQYF.

This clone has more than one count but fewer than ten. The V and J genes are TRBV25-1 and TRBJ2-7, with D tentatively TRBD1 (6 bases). The V end lost 3 bases, the J end lost 2 bases, and 14 bases lay between the germline ends. The CDR3 sequence is 15 residues long. CDR1 and CDR2 (germline): MGHDK, SYGVNS. CDR3 nucleotides: TGTGCCAGCAGTGAGGGGGCAGGGCTTCCCTACGAGCAGTACTTC. Protein: CASSEGAGLPYEQYF.

The chain recombines TRBV15 with TRBJ2-1; 9 positions match TRBD2. Germline V gene data show CDR1 as LNHNV and CDR2 as YYDKDF (reference sequence). The ends lost 3 bases at V and 7 bases at J; junction bases unmatched: 16. The length of the CDR3 is 18 residues. This CDR3 is CATSRALGGAGGQNEQFF. CDR3 DNA sequence: TGTGCCACCAGCAGGGCCCTCGGTGGAGCGGGAGGTCAGAATGAGCAGTTCTTC.

The genes are TRBV28 and TRBJ1-5; TRBD1 might be the D (5 bases). This CDR3 spans 14 amino acids. Germline CDR1 MDHEN, CDR2 SYDVKM. The V gene lost 7 bases and the J gene lost 4 bases, with 14 bases spanning the gap. CDR3 residues: CASILSGENQPQHF. The CDR3, as DNA: TGTGCCAGCATCCTCTCGGGGGAGAATCAGCCCCAGCATTTT.

The sample holds a few counts of this clone. The rearrangement links TRBV25-1 to TRBJ2-1; TRBD1 is a possible D gene (6 bases). The CDR3 contains 17 residues. Per germline, CDR1 MGHDK and CDR2 SYGVNS. Trimming removed 3 bases from V and 5 bases from J, with 20 bases in between. The CDR3 region has the DNA TGTGCCAGCAGTGATCACAGGGTGTCCTTCCTCGACAATGAGCAGTTCTTC. Its protein is CASSDHRVSFLDNEQFF.

In this sample, this clone turned up a few times. The chain carries TRBV2 and TRBJ1-5, with 8 bases that match TRBD1. Germline lookup yields CDR1 SNHLY and CDR2 FYNNEI. This CDR3 is 14 amino acids long. V gave up 3 bases and J gave up 4 bases; unmatched junction bases: 2. The CDR3 here is CASSERQGNQPQHF. The CDR3 DNA is TGTGCCAGCAGTGAGAGACAGGGGAATCAGCCCCAGCATTTT.

CDR3 in amino acids: CAWSFRDRGYEQYF. The CDR3 bases are TGTGCCTGGAGTTTCCGGGACAGGGGTTACGAGCAGTACTTC. J is TRBJ2-7 and V is TRBV30, with 10 bases matching TRBD1. The CDR3 sequence is 14 residues long. Germline CDR1 and CDR2: GTSNPN and SVGIG (reference sequence). After removal of 2 bases from V and 4 bases from J, the junction contained 5 bases not matched to a gene.

Only a few counts were recorded for this clone. The chain couples TRBV9 to TRBJ2-6, with D uncertain. This CDR3 is 14 amino acids long. Trimming took off 0 bases at V and 4 bases at J, with 5 bases between the two ends. CDR1 is SGDLS, CDR2 YYNGEE, per germline. The CDR3, as DNA: TGTGCCAGCAGCGTAGCTTTAGGGGCCAACGTCCTGACTTTC. Translation: CASSVALGANVLTF.

The chain links TRBV2 to TRBJ2-1, with 10 bases identical to TRBD2. This CDR3 has 13 residues. CDR1 and CDR2 from the germline V gene are SNHLY and FYNNEI. The ends lost 10 bases at V and 7 bases at J; junction bases unmatched: 7. In DNA, the CDR3 is TGTGCCATACAGCGGGAGGGCGGAAATGAGCAGTTCTTC. It encodes CAIQREGGNEQFF.